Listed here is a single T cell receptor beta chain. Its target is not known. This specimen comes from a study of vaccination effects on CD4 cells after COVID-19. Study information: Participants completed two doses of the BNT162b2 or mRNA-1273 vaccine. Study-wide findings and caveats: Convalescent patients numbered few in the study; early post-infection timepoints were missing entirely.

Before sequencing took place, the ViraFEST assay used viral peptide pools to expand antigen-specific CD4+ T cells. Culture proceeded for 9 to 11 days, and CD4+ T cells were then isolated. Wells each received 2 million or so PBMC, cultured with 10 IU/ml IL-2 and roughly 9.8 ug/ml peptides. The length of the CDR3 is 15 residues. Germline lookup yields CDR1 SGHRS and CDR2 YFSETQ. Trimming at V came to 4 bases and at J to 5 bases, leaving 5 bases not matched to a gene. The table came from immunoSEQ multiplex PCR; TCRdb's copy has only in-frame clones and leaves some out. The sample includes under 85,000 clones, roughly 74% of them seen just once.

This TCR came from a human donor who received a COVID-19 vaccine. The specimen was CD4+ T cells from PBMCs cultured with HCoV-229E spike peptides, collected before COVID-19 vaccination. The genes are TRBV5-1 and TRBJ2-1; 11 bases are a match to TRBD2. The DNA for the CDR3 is TGCGCCAGCAGCCGACTAGCGGGACCTAACAATGAGCAGTTCTTC. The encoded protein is CASSRLAGPNNEQFF. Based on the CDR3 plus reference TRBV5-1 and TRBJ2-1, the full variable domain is KAGVTQTPRYLIKTRGQQVTLSCSPISGHRSVSWYQQTPGQGLQFLFEYFSETQRNKGNFPGRFSGRQFSNSRSEMNVSTLELGDSALYLCASSRLAGPNNEQFFGPGTRLTVL.